This T cell receptor (beta chain) was sequenced for a study of tissue T cells after allogeneic stem cell transplantation. The data were produced by immunoSEQ multiplex PCR, yet TCRdb's version contains in-frame clones alone and is incomplete. Here the sample spans about 43,000 clones, approximately 92% being singletons. The germline V gene encodes CDR1 SGHAT and CDR2 FQNNGV. V was pared by 1 base and J by 1 base, with 4 bases of the junction left unmatched. CDR3 size: 15 residues. Study outcomes and limitations: Which tissue TCRs were alloreactive or antigen-specific was not determined. Some clones might be persisting host cells.

On this clone itself: What it binds is not known.

This TCR derives from a woman aged 40 to 75 who later had graft-versus-host disease after an allogeneic stem cell transplant. The rearrangement links TRBV11-2 to TRBJ2-7, with 7 bases fitting TRBD1. This specimen was blood, taken before transplantation. CDR3: CASSLAWDRSYEQYF. The CDR3, as DNA: TGTGCCAGCAGCTTAGCCTGGGACAGATCCTACGAGCAGTACTTC.